This is a list of T cell receptor beta chains from one sample in a study of tumor-infiltrating lymphocytes in localized non-small cell lung cancer. Measured with immunoSEQ multiplex PCR; TCRdb has only the in-frame clones, and not every one. The data contain 5,000 or so clones, 66% of them seen just once; the ten biggest clones take up 55% to 75%. Sample: lung tumor tissue. The receptors here all came from a human donor with non-small cell lung cancer. CDR3s include the opening cysteine and the closing phenylalanine or tryptophan. The D gene is left open where the match is weak. Clone size is stated in some rows and not others, as once, few, many or a class when expanded.

>-|TRBJ2-1|-|TRBV7-2
TGTGCCAGCAGCTTCGGGACAAGGGTGAACAATGAGCAGTTCTTC
CASSFGTRVNNEQFF
>-|TRBJ2-5|-|TRBV7-2
TGTGCCAGCAGCTTCGCAGGCGAAGAGACCCAGTACTTC
CASSFAGEETQYF
>-|TRBJ2-3|TRBD2|TRBV7-4
TGTGCCAGCAGCTTAGAACACACGAGGGAGGGGACAGATACGCAGTATTTT
CASSLEHTREGTDTQYF
>-|TRBJ1-4|-|TRBV7-8
TGTGCCAGCAGCGTAGAGGAGGGGGGAACTAATGAAAAACTGTTTTTT
CASSVEEGGTNEKLFF
>once|TRBJ2-7|-|TRBV5-4
TGTGCCAGCAGCTTTAAAGACGGGGGGCGAAACGAGCAGTACTTC
CASSFKDGGRNEQYF
>-|TRBJ2-3|TRBD2|TRBV7-8
TGTGCCAGCAGCTTCAGCGGGGCCCGGGGAGATACGCAGTATTTT
CASSFSGARGDTQYF
>-|TRBJ2-3|TRBD2|TRBV11-2
TGTGCCAGCAGCTTTTTAGCGGGAGGCTCTCCAGATACGCAGTATTTT
CASSFLAGGSPDTQYF
>once|TRBJ2-3|TRBD2|TRBV9
TGTGCCAGCAGCACACCGGGACTAGCGGGAGGGCGAGGAGATACGCAGTATTTT
CASSTPGLAGGRGDTQYF
>-|TRBJ1-4|-|TRBV5-5
TGTGCCAGCAGCGGCGACGGGCTAAATGAAAAACTGTTTTTT
CASSGDGLNEKLFF
>-|TRBJ2-6|-|TRBV5-6
TGTGCCAGCACCCCCTATTTCGGCAGCCTCTCTGGGGCCAACGTCCTGACTTTC
CASTPYFGSLSGANVLTF
>few|TRBJ2-1|TRBD1|TRBV7-2
TGTGCCAGCAGCCTCGACAGGGTACTCAATGAGCAGTTCTTC
CASSLDRVLNEQFF
>-|TRBJ2-2|-|TRBV7-2
TGTGCCAGCAGCTTAGGACCCACAGGGCTGAACACCGGGGAGCTGTTTTTT
CASSLGPTGLNTGELFF